The clone carrying this T cell receptor beta chain was counted many times. Antigen unknown. In the library, individual cDNA molecules carried attached unique molecular identifiers. TCRdb re-analysed the 5' RACE reads in MiXCR, keeping a single row per CDR3 protein. The sample includes 40,000 to 55,000 distinct CDR3 sequences, 13% of them seen just once. The sample comes from a study of early T cells in non-severe SARS-CoV-2 infection. Study overall: Bulk RNA taken from unsorted whole blood was sequenced, leaving chains unpaired.

The V gene end was trimmed by 6 bases and the J gene end by 0 bases; junction bases not matched to a gene: 4. From germline, CDR1 is SEHNR and CDR2 FQNEAQ (reference sequence). This CDR3 is built from 16 residues. Overall study findings and caveats: Matches to VDJdb favored anti-spike CD8 responses and missed private and CD4 specificities.

Material for sequencing was whole blood. The sequence was obtained from an adult who was a healthcare worker with PCR-confirmed SARS-CoV-2 infection or an uninfected control (not recorded which). The V call is TRBV7-9, the J call TRBJ2-3; 12 bases are shared with TRBD2. The DNA for the CDR3 is TGTGCCAGCAGTCGAGGGACTAGCGGGAGCACAGATACGCAGTATTTT. Encoded protein: CASSRGTSGSTDTQYF. Full variable domain (remainder filled in from reference TRBV7-9 and TRBJ2-3): DTGVSQNPRHKITKRGQNVTFRCDPISEHNRLYWYRQTLGQGPEFLTYFQNEAQLEKSRLLSDRFSAERPKGSFSTLEIQRTEQGDSAMYLCASSRGTSGSTDTQYFGPGTRLTVL.